This T cell receptor beta chain was found in a study of radiation and T cells in renal cell carcinoma. Sample time point: blood 2 weeks post-SBRT. Documented treatment: 15 Gy SBRT to primary tumor, nephrectomy 4 weeks later. The CDR3 length is 14 residues. Germline assignment: CDR1 SGHDT and CDR2 YYEEEE. The V end was cut by 9 bases, the J end by 0 bases, with 16 bases between. The assay was immunoSEQ multiplex PCR, and TCRdb's table has in-frame clones only and misses some. This sample has about 120,000 clones, with 81% found just once. Material: blood, obtained from a patient whose treatment included radiotherapy and nephrectomy. The sequence derives from a man aged 45-65 years with renal cell carcinoma. The chain couples TRBV5-6 to TRBJ2-7, with unresolved D. The CDR3 region has the DNA TGTGCCAACTACTTAAGAAGGCGCTCCTACGAGCAGTACTTC. Protein product: CANYLRRRSYEQYF.